Each of the 20 T cell receptor beta chains below was sequenced from the same sample in a study of T cells in localized non-small cell lung cancer. Using immunoSEQ multiplex PCR, the repertoire was profiled, and TCRdb retains in-frame clones only, with some absent. The data hold tens of thousands of clones, with more than 75% observed a single time. Sequencing used PBMCs, obtained before any cancer treatment. These receptors were taken from a woman aged 35-70 years with stage II squamous cell lung carcinoma.

This clone was recorded once. The CDR3: CASSQDPGANMVSPQHF. The DNA for the CDR3 is TGCGCCAGCAGCCAAGATCCAGGGGCGAATATGGTTTCGCCCCAGCATTTT. The chain links TRBV4-1 to TRBJ1-5; tentatively, D is TRBD1 (6 bases). V was shortened by 0 bases and J by 9 bases, with 21 bases between the two germline ends. In germline, CDR1 is MGHRA, CDR2 YSYEKL. CDR3 length equals 17 residues.

The chain recombines TRBV2 with TRBJ1-1, with 7 bases that match TRBD1. After removal of 5 bases from V and 5 bases from J, the junction contained 8 bases not matched to a gene. This CDR3 has 14 amino acids. The V gene's germline CDR1 is SNHLY and CDR2 FYNNEI. CDR3 in amino acids: CASSFQGDQTEAFF. DNA for the CDR3: TGTGCCAGCAGTTTTCAGGGGGATCAGACTGAAGCTTTCTTT.

This clone has a handful of counts. The chain couples TRBV28 to TRBJ1-2; TRBD1 might be the D (6 bases). The CDR3 length is 11 residues. Germline assignment: CDR1 MDHEN and CDR2 SYDVKM. V lost 9 bases to trimming and J lost 4 bases, with 9 bases between them. The CDR3 spells CASQGIYGYTF. The CDR3 nucleotides read TGTGCCAGTCAGGGGATCTATGGCTACACCTTC.

This sequence joins TRBV19 and TRBJ2-1; D might be TRBD1 (5 bases). This CDR3 is built from 14 residues. Trimming pared 1 base from V and 5 bases from J, leaving 9 bases between. Germline values: CDR1 LNHDA, CDR2 SQIVND (reference sequence). The CDR3 coding sequence is TGTGCCAGTAGTATAGGGACAACTGACAATGAGCAGTTCTTC. This codes for CASSIGTTDNEQFF. Filled out from reference TRBV19 and TRBJ2-1, the complete variable domain reads DGGITQSPKYLFRKEGQNVTLSCEQNLNHDAMYWYRQDPGQGLRLIYYSQIVNDFQKGDIAEGYSVSREKKESFPLTVTSAQKNPTAFYLCASSIGTTDNEQFFGPGTRLTVL.

The genes are TRBV4-1 and TRBJ2-5, with D tentatively TRBD1 (5 bases). Trimming stripped 8 bases from V and 1 base from J, with 11 bases between. The CDR3 length is 13 residues. Germline CDR1 reads MGHRA; CDR2 reads YSYEKL. The CDR3 region is CASGASFQETQYF. CDR3 DNA sequence: TGCGCCAGCGGGGCCAGTTTCCAAGAGACCCAGTACTTC.

CDR3 amino acids: CASSLVGLGGYTF. The CDR3 nucleotides are TGTGCCAGCAGCTTAGTGGGGCTGGGCGGCTACACCTTC. The chain has TRBV7-8 and TRBJ1-2, with D possibly matching TRBD1 (5 bases). Germline V gene sequence: CDR1 SGHVS, CDR2 FQNEAQ. V was trimmed by 1 base and J by 8 bases, leaving 11 bases between them. The CDR3 runs 13 residues.

This chain uses TRBV25-1 with TRBJ2-3; D remains unclear. Trimming took off 5 bases at V and 5 bases at J, with 14 bases between the two ends. The CDR3 loop spans 14 amino acids. Germline V gene data show CDR1 as MGHDK and CDR2 as SYGVNS. The CDR3 nucleotides are TGTGCCAGCAGTCAATCCGCTCAATTAGATACGCAGTATTTT. Its protein is CASSQSAQLDTQYF.

The rearrangement uses TRBV4-2 and TRBJ2-1; no reliable D call. The ends were cut back, 1 base at V and 2 bases at J, with 9 bases in the middle. Germline V gene sequence: CDR1 LGHNA, CDR2 YNFKEQ. The CDR3 is 15 amino acids. In DNA form, the CDR3 reads TGTGCCAGCAGCCAAGCAGTGTTAACCTACAATGAGCAGTTCTTC. The encoded protein is CASSQAVLTYNEQFF.

The V and J genes are TRBV5-8 and TRBJ1-3; possibly TRBD1 for D (5 bases). With 2 bases removed from V and 4 bases from J, the gap between germline ends came to 16 bases. CDR3 length: 16 residues. Per germline, CDR1 SGHTS and CDR2 YDEGEE. The CDR3 DNA reads as TGTGCCAGCAGCTTACATGGTGGGGGGACCGGAAACACCATATATTTT. Encoded protein: CASSLHGGGTGNTIYF.

The chain has TRBV11-2 and TRBJ2-5; possible D gene TRBD1, 6 bases. V lost 1 base and J lost 5, with 11 bases in between. CDR3 length: 14 residues. Germline loops: CDR1 SGHAT, CDR2 FQNNGV. The CDR3 DNA sequence: TGTGCCAGCAGCTTAGGCAGGGGCGGGGAGACCCAGTACTTC. Its translation is CASSLGRGGETQYF.

V gene TRBV28 combines with J gene TRBJ2-5, with D possibly called TRBD1 or TRBD2 (5 bases each). The CDR3 has 16 residues. Germline V lookup: CDR1 MDHEN, CDR2 SYDVKM. Trimming pared 5 bases from V and 5 bases from J, leaving 21 bases between. CDR3 nucleotides: TGTGCCAGCAGTGGTTCAAGGGGTTCGGGCGGGGAGACCCAGTACTTC. Its translation: CASSGSRGSGGETQYF.

This chain joins TRBV11-3 and TRBJ2-2; tentatively, D is TRBD1 (6 bases). Germline CDR1 reads SGHNT; CDR2 reads YENEEA. V was clipped by 5 bases and J by 9 bases, with 19 bases between them. This CDR3 region has 15 residues. DNA for the CDR3: TGTGCCAGCAGCCCTACCGGGACGGGACACCGGGAGCTGTTTTTT. This encodes CASSPTGTGHRELFF.

V gene TRBV2 combines with J gene TRBJ1-6, with unresolved D. This CDR3 has 14 residues. Per the germline V gene, CDR1 is SNHLY and CDR2 is FYNNEI. V lost 6 bases, J lost 6 bases, and 12 bases lay in between. The CDR3 coding sequence is TGTGCCAGCAGCTTGACTCCATTTAATTCACCCCTCCACTTT. Its protein is CASSLTPFNSPLHF.

The chain links TRBV11-2 to TRBJ1-2, with 7 nucleotides matching TRBD1. The CDR3 is 15 residues long. V was clipped by 5 bases and J by 4 bases; unmatched bases: 10. Germline assignment: CDR1 SGHAT and CDR2 FQNNGV. The CDR3 DNA is TGTGCCAGCAGCCACGACAGGGTAGGGACCTATGGCTACACCTTC. It yields the protein CASSHDRVGTYGYTF.

This clone is a singleton in its sample. The chain recombines TRBV7-2 with TRBJ2-1; 8 bases fit TRBD1. The germline CDR1 and CDR2 sequences are SGHTA and FQGNSA. J lost 6 bases, V lost 4 bases, and 14 bases had no gene match. This CDR3 comprises 17 residues. The CDR3 is CASSSTLQGGRGNEQFF. The CDR3 bases are TGTGCCAGCAGCTCCACCTTACAGGGGGGAAGAGGCAATGAGCAGTTCTTC.

The V and J genes are TRBV29-1 and TRBJ1-2, with D possibly being TRBD1 (5 bases). CDR3 length: 14 residues. V lost 1 base to trimming and J lost 4 bases, with 13 bases between them. The V gene's germline CDR1 is SQVTM and CDR2 ANQGSEA. CDR3 loop: CSVEAQGGGYGYTF. DNA of the CDR3: TGCAGCGTTGAAGCCCAGGGAGGTGGCTATGGCTACACCTTC.

This clone was seen only a few times. The rearrangement uses TRBV18 and TRBJ1-2, with TRBD1 identical over 9 bases. V shed 3 bases and J 3 bases; nucleotides not matched to a gene: 11. CDR1 is KGHSH, CDR2 LQKENI, per germline. There are 17 residues in the CDR3. CDR3 DNA sequence: TGTGCCAGCTCACCTACGGACGGGACAGGGTGGGACTATGGCTACACCTTC. This translates into CASSPTDGTGWDYGYTF.

The chain employs TRBV7-8 and TRBJ1-5; tentative D call: TRBD1 (6 bases). Trimming left V 9 bases short and J 0 bases short, with 24 bases between. CDR3 length: 18 residues. The germline V gene has CDR1 SGHVS and CDR2 FQNEAQ. The CDR3 nucleotides read TGTGCCAGTTCCCTTGCCCCCAGGGGCTCCTATAGCAATCAGCCCCAGCATTTT. It yields the protein CASSLAPRGSYSNQPQHF.

This rearrangement joins TRBV5-6 to TRBJ2-3; no definite D call. V lost 5 bases, J lost 10 bases, and 14 bases lay in between. The CDR3 is made up of 12 amino acids. CDR1 SGHDT and CDR2 YYEEEE come from the germline V gene. DNA of the CDR3: TGTGCCAGCAGTAGCAACCTTGGGGCGCAGTATTTT. Protein sequence: CASSSNLGAQYF.

The chain couples TRBV9 to TRBJ2-3; D ambiguous. Trimming left V 4 bases short and J 3 bases short, with 6 bases between. CDR1 and CDR2 (germline): SGDLS, YYNGEE. CDR3 size: 12 residues. The CDR3 region is CASSSHTDTQYF. CDR3 nucleotide sequence: TGTGCCAGCAGCTCCCATACAGATACGCAGTATTTT.